A selection of T cell receptor beta chains follows, all from one sample in a study of blood T cells in healthy people across ages. In TCRdb, the 5' RACE reads were re-called with MiXCR into one record per CDR3 protein. The data hold roughly 2 million distinct CDR3 sequences, with around half observed a single time. Sequencing used blood. The source of these receptors is a middle-aged woman in good health. Each CDR3 is given with its conserved first and last residue. Fields, in order: clone size, V gene, D gene, J gene, CDR3 protein, CDR3 DNA. The D gene is left open where the match is weak. Some rows have no size entry. The others give once, few or many, or a class for an expanded clone.

clone size: -; V gene: TRBV4-3; D gene: -; J gene: TRBJ2-5; CDR3 protein: CASSSSTGFQETQYF; CDR3 DNA: TGCGCCAGCAGCTCCAGCACAGGCTTCCAAGAGACCCAGTACTTC
clone size: -; V gene: TRBV9; D gene: TRBD1; J gene: TRBJ1-5; CDR3 protein: CASSANRGMEPQHF; CDR3 DNA: TGTGCCAGCAGCGCTAACAGGGGAATGGAGCCCCAGCATTTT
clone size: -; V gene: TRBV6-5; D gene: -; J gene: TRBJ1-4; CDR3 protein: CASSYETNEKLFF; CDR3 DNA: TGTGCCAGCAGCTACGAGACGAATGAAAAACTGTTTTTT
clone size: -; V gene: TRBV28; D gene: TRBD1; J gene: TRBJ1-1; CDR3 protein: CASRLDRGRRGTEAFF; CDR3 DNA: TGTGCCAGCAGACTCGACAGGGGGAGGCGGGGCACTGAAGCTTTCTTT
clone size: -; V gene: TRBV28; D gene: -; J gene: TRBJ2-3; CDR3 protein: CAVGYPSSSTDTQYF; CDR3 DNA: TGTGCCGTAGGTTACCCTAGCTCTAGCACAGATACGCAGTATTTT
clone size: few; V gene: TRBV25-1; D gene: -; J gene: TRBJ2-6; CDR3 protein: CASSETRTVGANVLTF; CDR3 DNA: TGTGCCAGCAGTGAAACCAGGACTGTAGGGGCCAACGTCCTGACTTTC
clone size: -; V gene: TRBV7-2; D gene: -; J gene: TRBJ1-1; CDR3 protein: CASSLAWEFAEAFF; CDR3 DNA: TGTGCCAGCAGCTTAGCTTGGGAATTCGCTGAAGCTTTCTTT
clone size: few; V gene: TRBV5-6; D gene: TRBD1; J gene: TRBJ2-5; CDR3 protein: CASSQLDRGGTQYF; CDR3 DNA: TGTGCCAGCAGCCAACTCGACAGGGGTGGGACCCAGTACTTC
clone size: -; V gene: TRBV6-1; D gene: TRBD1; J gene: TRBJ1-2; CDR3 protein: CASSAPGDRGEGIWFTF; CDR3 DNA: TGTGCCAGCAGCGCCCCTGGGGACAGGGGCGAAGGTATCTGGTTCACCTTC
clone size: -; V gene: TRBV4-3; D gene: -; J gene: TRBJ2-1; CDR3 protein: CASSQVRRNEQFF; CDR3 DNA: TGCGCCAGCAGCCAAGTTCGGAGAAATGAGCAGTTCTTC
clone size: few; V gene: TRBV4-3; D gene: TRBD2; J gene: TRBJ2-3; CDR3 protein: CASSQERILAGMLRSTDTQYF; CDR3 DNA: TGCGCCAGCAGCCAAGAACGGATCCTAGCGGGTATGCTCCGCAGCACAGATACGCAGTATTTT
clone size: -; V gene: TRBV29-1; D gene: -; J gene: TRBJ2-1; CDR3 protein: CSVEDLGRGHNEQFF; CDR3 DNA: TGCAGCGTTGAAGATCTGGGCAGGGGTCACAATGAGCAGTTCTTC
clone size: -; V gene: TRBV4-2; D gene: -; J gene: TRBJ2-1; CDR3 protein: CASSSPLYNEQFF; CDR3 DNA: TGTGCCAGCAGCTCGCCCTTATACAATGAGCAGTTCTTC
clone size: -; V gene: TRBV11-2; D gene: TRBD1; J gene: TRBJ1-1; CDR3 protein: CASSRQGAVNTEAFF; CDR3 DNA: TGTGCCAGCAGCAGACAGGGGGCTGTGAACACTGAAGCTTTCTTT
clone size: -; V gene: TRBV6-1; D gene: -; J gene: TRBJ2-7; CDR3 protein: CASSAYAYEQYF; CDR3 DNA: TGTGCCAGCAGTGCCTATGCCTACGAGCAGTACTTC
clone size: -; V gene: TRBV12-3/TRBV12-4; D gene: TRBD1; J gene: TRBJ1-2; CDR3 protein: CASSLGTGDPRWGYTF; CDR3 DNA: TGTGCCAGCAGTTTAGGGACAGGGGATCCGCGTTGGGGCTACACCTTC
clone size: few; V gene: TRBV6-5; D gene: -; J gene: TRBJ1-6; CDR3 protein: CASRESGLHSPLHF; CDR3 DNA: TGTGCCAGCAGGGAGTCGGGCCTCCACTCACCCCTCCACTTT
clone size: -; V gene: TRBV29-1; D gene: -; J gene: TRBJ2-5; CDR3 protein: CSVGRSAGGVETQYF; CDR3 DNA: TGCAGCGTTGGTCGTTCGGCAGGGGGGGTCGAGACCCAGTACTTC
clone size: -; V gene: TRBV12-3/TRBV12-4; D gene: TRBD1; J gene: TRBJ2-1; CDR3 protein: CASSLWDRGNEQFF; CDR3 DNA: TGTGCCAGCAGCCTCTGGGACAGGGGCAATGAGCAGTTCTTC
clone size: -; V gene: TRBV28; D gene: TRBD1; J gene: TRBJ2-3; CDR3 protein: CASSSRDREADTQYF; CDR3 DNA: TGTGCCAGCAGTTCCCGGGACAGGGAGGCAGATACGCAGTATTTT
clone size: few; V gene: TRBV7-2; D gene: TRBD1; J gene: TRBJ1-6; CDR3 protein: CASSVGQYTSPLHF; CDR3 DNA: TGTGCCAGCAGCGTGGGACAGTATACTTCACCCCTCCACTTT
clone size: -; V gene: TRBV20-1; D gene: -; J gene: TRBJ1-6; CDR3 protein: CSARPSVRQALYNSPLHF; CDR3 DNA: TGCAGTGCCCGACCTTCTGTGAGACAGGCACTCTATAATTCACCCCTCCACTTT
clone size: -; V gene: TRBV11-2; D gene: -; J gene: TRBJ2-1; CDR3 protein: CASSLGLPLSTYNEQFF; CDR3 DNA: TGTGCCAGCAGCTTAGGACTCCCGCTATCTACCTACAATGAGCAGTTCTTC
clone size: -; V gene: TRBV12-3/TRBV12-4; D gene: -; J gene: TRBJ1-5; CDR3 protein: CASSLASPGVSGNQPQHF; CDR3 DNA: TGTGCCAGCAGTTTAGCTTCACCAGGGGTTTCGGGCAATCAGCCCCAGCATTTT
clone size: few; V gene: TRBV5-1; D gene: -; J gene: TRBJ2-5; CDR3 protein: CASSLAGRSYQYF; CDR3 DNA: TGCGCCAGCAGCTTGGCCGGGAGATCGTACCAGTACTTC
clone size: few; V gene: TRBV3-1; D gene: TRBD2; J gene: TRBJ2-5; CDR3 protein: CASSRIRGTSGAGQYF; CDR3 DNA: TGTGCCAGCAGCCGCATCCGCGGGACTAGCGGGGCTGGGCAGTACTTC
clone size: -; V gene: TRBV6-6; D gene: -; J gene: TRBJ1-2; CDR3 protein: CASRNSGYGYTF; CDR3 DNA: TGTGCCAGCAGGAACAGTGGGTATGGCTACACCTTC
clone size: -; V gene: TRBV7-2; D gene: TRBD1; J gene: TRBJ2-5; CDR3 protein: CASSRGQYETQYF; CDR3 DNA: TGTGCCAGCAGCCGGGGACAGTACGAGACCCAGTACTTC
clone size: once; V gene: TRBV25-1; D gene: -; J gene: TRBJ2-5; CDR3 protein: CASSESTSGAEYF; CDR3 DNA: TGTGCCAGCAGTGAATCTACGTCGGGGGCCGAGTACTTC
clone size: -; V gene: TRBV20-1; D gene: TRBD1; J gene: TRBJ2-3; CDR3 protein: CSARASNRGCTDTQYF; CDR3 DNA: TGCAGTGCTAGGGCATCAAACAGGGGGTGCACAGATACGCAGTATTTT
clone size: -; V gene: TRBV5-1; D gene: -; J gene: TRBJ1-6; CDR3 protein: CASSGGAGVGNSPLHF; CDR3 DNA: TGCGCCAGCAGCGGGGGTGCGGGGGTTGGTAATTCACCCCTCCACTTT
clone size: -; V gene: TRBV6-2/TRBV6-3; D gene: TRBD1; J gene: TRBJ2-5; CDR3 protein: CASSYGSTGETQYF; CDR3 DNA: TGTGCCAGCAGTTACGGTTCGACAGGGGAGACCCAGTACTTC
clone size: -; V gene: TRBV9; D gene: TRBD2; J gene: TRBJ2-1; CDR3 protein: CASSVEGSGGPYNEQFF; CDR3 DNA: TGTGCCAGCAGCGTAGAGGGTAGCGGGGGGCCATACAATGAGCAGTTCTTC
clone size: few; V gene: TRBV20-1; D gene: TRBD2; J gene: TRBJ2-7; CDR3 protein: CSAHSWASGGYPGYEQYF; CDR3 DNA: TGCAGTGCTCATTCGTGGGCTAGCGGGGGGTACCCGGGGTACGAGCAGTACTTC
clone size: -; V gene: TRBV6-1; D gene: TRBD2; J gene: TRBJ2-1; CDR3 protein: CASKRHSGGVGNEQFF; CDR3 DNA: TGTGCCAGCAAGAGACATAGCGGGGGGGTAGGCAATGAGCAGTTCTTC
clone size: few; V gene: TRBV20-1; D gene: -; J gene: TRBJ2-5; CDR3 protein: CSAREGGTQYF; CDR3 DNA: TGCAGTGCTAGAGAAGGGGGGACCCAGTACTTC
clone size: -; V gene: TRBV7-9; D gene: -; J gene: TRBJ1-2; CDR3 protein: CASSLGAGSNYGYTF; CDR3 DNA: TGTGCCAGCAGTTTAGGGGCAGGATCTAACTATGGCTACACCTTC
clone size: -; V gene: TRBV20-1; D gene: -; J gene: TRBJ2-3; CDR3 protein: CSARGQAYTDTQYF; CDR3 DNA: TGCAGTGCTAGAGGACAGGCGTACACAGATACGCAGTATTTT
clone size: few; V gene: TRBV14; D gene: -; J gene: TRBJ2-6; CDR3 protein: CASSQRVRQSLSGANVLTF; CDR3 DNA: TGTGCCAGCAGCCAAAGAGTCAGACAGAGCCTCTCTGGGGCCAACGTCCTGACTTTC
clone size: -; V gene: TRBV7-2; D gene: TRBD1; J gene: TRBJ1-2; CDR3 protein: CASSPDRVSFYGYTF; CDR3 DNA: TGTGCCAGCAGCCCCGACAGGGTATCTTTCTATGGCTACACCTTC
clone size: -; V gene: TRBV6-1; D gene: -; J gene: TRBJ2-7; CDR3 protein: CASSGRSGGVGSYEQYF; CDR3 DNA: TGTGCCAGCAGTGGCCGGTCGGGCGGGGTAGGCTCCTACGAGCAGTACTTC
clone size: few; V gene: TRBV25-1; D gene: -; J gene: TRBJ2-1; CDR3 protein: CASSLNRQQFF; CDR3 DNA: TGTGCCAGCAGCCTCAATAGGCAGCAGTTCTTC
clone size: -; V gene: TRBV28; D gene: TRBD1; J gene: TRBJ1-5; CDR3 protein: CASGSAGGWDQPQHF; CDR3 DNA: TGTGCCAGCGGATCGGCAGGGGGTTGGGATCAGCCCCAGCATTTT
clone size: -; V gene: TRBV27; D gene: -; J gene: TRBJ1-6; CDR3 protein: CASSSTIMGLGNSPLHF; CDR3 DNA: TGTGCCAGCAGTTCCACTATTATGGGGTTAGGGAATTCACCCCTCCACTTT
clone size: -; V gene: TRBV7-2; D gene: -; J gene: TRBJ1-2; CDR3 protein: CASRTGLGYGYTF; CDR3 DNA: TGTGCCAGCAGAACAGGGTTAGGCTATGGCTACACCTTC
clone size: few; V gene: TRBV20-1; D gene: TRBD2; J gene: TRBJ2-7; CDR3 protein: CSATPAGVIYEQYF; CDR3 DNA: TGCAGTGCTACTCCAGCGGGGGTAATCTACGAGCAGTACTTC
clone size: -; V gene: TRBV5-4; D gene: -; J gene: TRBJ1-2; CDR3 protein: CASSLGSFTGLYGYTF; CDR3 DNA: TGTGCCAGCAGCTTGGGTTCTTTTACAGGACTCTATGGCTACACCTTC
clone size: -; V gene: TRBV2; D gene: -; J gene: TRBJ2-5; CDR3 protein: CASSEASGQETQYF; CDR3 DNA: TGTGCCAGCAGTGAAGCGTCGGGCCAAGAGACCCAGTACTTC
clone size: -; V gene: TRBV12-3/TRBV12-4; D gene: TRBD1; J gene: TRBJ2-3; CDR3 protein: CASSHRGLADTQYF; CDR3 DNA: TGTGCCAGCAGTCACAGGGGTTTGGCAGATACGCAGTATTTT
clone size: -; V gene: TRBV6-5; D gene: -; J gene: TRBJ2-5; CDR3 protein: CASRPDYPKTQYF; CDR3 DNA: TGTGCCAGCAGACCAGACTACCCGAAGACCCAGTACTTC
clone size: few; V gene: TRBV6-2/TRBV6-3; D gene: TRBD1; J gene: TRBJ2-3; CDR3 protein: CASSYLGQGTDTQYF; CDR3 DNA: TGTGCCAGCAGTTATCTGGGACAGGGCACAGATACGCAGTATTTT
clone size: once; V gene: TRBV10-2; D gene: -; J gene: TRBJ1-6; CDR3 protein: CASSENIYNSPLHF; CDR3 DNA: TGCGCCAGCAGTGAAAACATTTATAATTCACCCCTCCACTTT
clone size: once; V gene: TRBV6-2/TRBV6-3; D gene: -; J gene: TRBJ2-3; CDR3 protein: CASSRHTGKVGTDTQYF; CDR3 DNA: TGTGCCAGCAGTAGACATACCGGTAAAGTGGGCACAGATACGCAGTATTTT
clone size: few; V gene: TRBV27; D gene: -; J gene: TRBJ1-1; CDR3 protein: CASGTAYTEAFF; CDR3 DNA: TGTGCCAGCGGGACGGCATACACTGAAGCTTTCTTT
clone size: -; V gene: TRBV28; D gene: TRBD1; J gene: TRBJ2-3; CDR3 protein: CASRVRHRGIADTQYF; CDR3 DNA: TGTGCCAGCAGGGTCCGCCACAGGGGAATCGCAGATACGCAGTATTTT
clone size: -; V gene: TRBV14; D gene: -; J gene: TRBJ1-2; CDR3 protein: CASSQESRGFGYGYTF; CDR3 DNA: TGTGCCAGCAGCCAAGAAAGCCGAGGATTTGGGTATGGCTACACCTTC
clone size: -; V gene: TRBV4-3; D gene: TRBD2; J gene: TRBJ2-7; CDR3 protein: CASSQGGAGGSYNEQYF; CDR3 DNA: TGCGCCAGCAGCCAAGGCGGCGCGGGGGGGTCCTACAATGAGCAGTACTTC
clone size: -; V gene: TRBV20-1; D gene: -; J gene: TRBJ2-7; CDR3 protein: CSARKTATYEQYF; CDR3 DNA: TGCAGTGCTAGGAAGACTGCAACCTACGAGCAGTACTTC
clone size: -; V gene: TRBV7-9; D gene: -; J gene: TRBJ2-1; CDR3 protein: CASSLGTVVREQFF; CDR3 DNA: TGTGCCAGCAGCTTAGGGACAGTTGTTAGGGAGCAGTTCTTC
clone size: -; V gene: TRBV2; D gene: -; J gene: TRBJ2-5; CDR3 protein: CASPGDSPSEETQYF; CDR3 DNA: TGTGCCAGCCCAGGTGACTCGCCCTCGGAAGAGACCCAGTACTTC